These T cell receptor beta chains were read from a single sample in a study of Graves' ophthalmopathy and Graves' hyperthyroidism. One entry per CDR3 protein, called by TCRdb with MiXCR from the multiplex PCR reads. The sample lists about 620,000 distinct CDR3 sequences; approximately 21% were seen once. The sample comprised peripheral blood. These receptors were obtained from a woman between 18 and 30 years old with stable Graves' hyperthyroidism. Some clones in this sample may be carry-over from other donors' samples. The CDR3 runs from the conserved cysteine through the conserved F or W. The D gene is left open where the match is weak. Clone sizes are given selectively: once, few, many, or a class where the clone is expanded.

cdr3_nt cdr3_aa j_call d_call v_call clone_size cdr3_length
TGTGCCAGCAGCTTACAGAAAGGGAACACTGAAGCTTTCTTT CASSLQKGNTEAFF TRBJ1-1 NA TRBV7-9 many 14
TGTGCCAGCGCGGGACAGGGATACGAGCAGTACTTC CASAGQGYEQYF TRBJ2-7 TRBD1 TRBV6-1 many 12
TGTGCCAGCAGTTCTCGAGCGGTCATACAAGAGACCCAGTACTTC CASSSRAVIQETQYF TRBJ2-5 NA TRBV12-3/TRBV12-4 many 15
TGTGCCAGCACCACCCCGGACGGCTACACTGAAGCTTTCTTT CASTTPDGYTEAFF TRBJ1-1 NA TRBV28 few 14
TGCGCCAGCAGCTTGGTGGCGGGCGAATATGGCTACACCTTC CASSLVAGEYGYTF TRBJ1-2 NA TRBV5-1 many 14
TGTGCCAGCAGTTTAATGCCCGGGGGCACTGAAGCTTTCTTT CASSLMPGGTEAFF TRBJ1-1 NA TRBV28 NA 14
TGCGCCAGCACTCCGCAGGGGGCGGTTGGCTACACCTTC CASTPQGAVGYTF TRBJ1-2 TRBD1 TRBV10-2 many 13
TGTGCTAGTGGTCCCCCCTTCCCCTACGAGCAGTACTTC CASGPPFPYEQYF TRBJ2-7 NA TRBV12-5 many 13
TGTGCCAGCAGCTTAATAGGGCGGACTGAAGCTTTCTTT CASSLIGRTEAFF TRBJ1-1 NA TRBV7-8 NA 13
TGTGCCAGCAGTCCCTTGTTCCGGGACACACACTCCTACGAGCAGTACTTC CASSPLFRDTHSYEQYF TRBJ2-7 NA TRBV27 many 17
TGTGCCAGCCGAACGATACAGGGGATTTCGGGCTACACCTTC CASRTIQGISGYTF TRBJ1-2 TRBD1 TRBV27 NA 14
TGCAGTGCTAGAGAACGATACAGGGAAGAGACCCAGTACTTC CSARERYREETQYF TRBJ2-5 NA TRBV20-1 few 14
TGCAGTGCCCGTGACCCCGCCTACGAGCAGTACTTC CSARDPAYEQYF TRBJ2-7 NA TRBV20-1 many 12
TGTGCCAGCAGTCGGACAGGCGGGAGGGTAGAGACCCAGTACTTC CASSRTGGRVETQYF TRBJ2-5 TRBD2 TRBV12-3/TRBV12-4 NA 15
TGTGCCAGCAGTGAACCCGGGGAGGTCAGGGGTCAGCCCCAGCATTTT CASSEPGEVRGQPQHF TRBJ1-5 NA TRBV6-1 NA 16
TGTGCCAGCAGCCTAGGACGGTTCTCTGGAAACACCATATATTTT CASSLGRFSGNTIYF TRBJ1-3 NA TRBV12-3/TRBV12-4 many 15
TGTGCCAGCACAACTATGACAGGGTCGGAGGAGACCCAGTACTTC CASTTMTGSEETQYF TRBJ2-5 TRBD1 TRBV6-1 few 15
TGTGCCAGCAGTTTTTCAGGTCAGACAAATGGCTACACCTTC CASSFSGQTNGYTF TRBJ1-2 NA TRBV28 NA 14
TGTGCCTGGACCCCGGACAGGGCCCCCACAGATACGCAGTATTTT CAWTPDRAPTDTQYF TRBJ2-3 TRBD1 TRBV30 few 15
TGTGCCAGCAGTGGCGGGACGGAAAATCAGCCCCAGCATTTT CASSGGTENQPQHF TRBJ1-5 NA TRBV12-3/TRBV12-4 NA 14
TGTGCCAGCGGACAGGGCCCTCATTTGGAGCAGTACTTC CASGQGPHLEQYF TRBJ2-7 TRBD1 TRBV6-2/TRBV6-3 NA 13
TGCGCCAGCAGCCCACTGCCCGGACAGGGGAGCTCCTACGAGCAGTACTTC CASSPLPGQGSSYEQYF TRBJ2-7 TRBD1 TRBV5-1 NA 17
TGTGCCAGCAGGAGCACTAGCGCTGGGCAAGAGACCCAGTACTTC CASRSTSAGQETQYF TRBJ2-5 TRBD2 TRBV6-1 many 15
TGTGCCTGGAGTGTCACCAGGGACGGGGGCTACACCTTC CAWSVTRDGGYTF TRBJ1-2 NA TRBV30 many 13
TGTGCCAGTAGTATAACCACAGGCCGAGGGAACACTGAAGCTTTCTTT CASSITTGRGNTEAFF TRBJ1-1 NA TRBV19 few 16
TGTGCCAGCAGTTTTAATGACAGGGGGAGGAATCAGCCCCAGCATTTT CASSFNDRGRNQPQHF TRBJ1-5 TRBD1 TRBV12-3/TRBV12-4 many 16
TGTGCCACCAGCAGAGATCTGGGGCAAAATCAGCCCCAGCATTTT CATSRDLGQNQPQHF TRBJ1-5 NA TRBV15 many 15
TGCAGCGTTGAAGATTGGGCAGATAACTATGGCTACACCTTC CSVEDWADNYGYTF TRBJ1-2 NA TRBV29-1 many 14
TGTGCCAGCAGCCGCGGAGGGGAAGGTGAAGCTTTCTTT CASSRGGEGEAFF TRBJ1-1 NA TRBV5-4 many 13
TGTGCCAGCAGTTTATCCCGACAGACGCTTACCTACGAGCAGTACTTC CASSLSRQTLTYEQYF TRBJ2-7 NA TRBV28 many 16
TGTGCCTGGAGTGTGGTCGGGGGTTCCAACGAGCAGTACTTC CAWSVVGGSNEQYF TRBJ2-7 NA TRBV30 many 14
TGCGCCAGCAGCGTCACGGATCTCAGCAATCAGCCCCAGCATTTT CASSVTDLSNQPQHF TRBJ1-5 NA TRBV4-1 many 15